Shown below are 25 T cell receptor beta chains from a single sample sequenced in a study of cytomegalovirus exposure and HLA in healthy donors. A multiplex PCR was run with 60 Vbeta primers and 13 Jbeta primers. TCRdb's table, derived via immunoSEQ multiplex PCR, lists solely in-frame clones and lacks some. The table lists approximately 160,000 clones, 75% of them singletons. The sequenced material came from PBMCs. These receptors originate from a male donor in good health and CMV-seronegative.

There are a few counts of this clone. This rearrangement joins TRBV4-2 to TRBJ1-2, with 7 bases matching TRBD1. Losses at the gene ends were 2 bases for V and 3 bases for J; bases not matched to a gene: 3. Germline CDR1 and CDR2: LGHNA and YNFKEQ. The CDR3 is 14 amino acids. In DNA form, the CDR3 reads TGTGCCAGCAGCCAACCTGGACAGGACTATGGCTACACCTTC. Encoded protein: CASSQPGQDYGYTF.

The chain employs TRBV19 and TRBJ2-6, with D perhaps TRBD1 (5 bases). With 6 bases removed from V and 0 bases from J, the gap between germline ends came to 21 bases. This CDR3 is built from 19 residues. Germline CDR1 and CDR2: LNHDA and SQIVND (reference sequence). The CDR3 sequence: CASSPRRVADLSGANVLTF. Here the CDR3 DNA reads TGTGCCAGTAGCCCTCGCAGGGTGGCGGACCTCTCTGGGGCCAACGTCCTGACTTTC.

J is TRBJ2-7 and V is TRBV9; TRBD1 is a possible D gene (6 bases). Germline CDR1 and CDR2: SGDLS and YYNGEE. The CDR3 covers 15 residues. V lost 4 bases and J lost 2, with 16 bases in between. CDR3 in amino acids: CASSPTLRDTYEQYF. The DNA for the CDR3 is TGTGCCAGCAGCCCCACGTTACGGGACACCTACGAGCAGTACTTC.

This clone came up a few times. The chain joins TRBV5-4 to TRBJ1-5; TRBD1 is a possible D gene (5 bases). This CDR3 comprises 14 residues. Trimming cost V 1 base and J 9 bases, with 14 bases left between them. Germline V gene lookup returns CDR1 SGHNT and CDR2 YYREEE (reference sequence). The CDR3 loop is CASSLRPGSWPQHF. In nucleotides, the CDR3 is TGTGCCAGCAGCTTGCGTCCAGGGTCTTGGCCCCAGCATTTT. Filled out from reference TRBV5-4 and TRBJ1-5, the complete variable domain reads ETGVTQSPTHLIKTRGQQVTLRCSSQSGHNTVSWYQQALGQGPQFIFQYYREEENGRGNFPPRFSGLQFPNYSSELNVNALELDDSALYLCASSLRPGSWPQHFGDGTRLSIL.

This clone has only a few counts. This chain connects TRBV5-3 to TRBJ1-6, with D possibly TRBD1 on 6 matching bases. TRBV5-3 is annotated as an ORF whose role is uncertain. CDR3 length equals 20 residues. V was clipped by 1 base and J by 0 bases, with 20 bases between them. CDR3: CARSLFGQGTASSYNSPLHF. Written as DNA, the CDR3 is TGTGCCAGAAGCTTGTTCGGGCAGGGGACCGCCAGCTCCTATAATTCACCCCTCCACTTT.

The chain uses TRBV7-3 and TRBJ2-5; D perhaps matches TRBD2 (5 bases). Trimming removed 2 bases from V and 1 base from J, with 14 bases in between. In germline, CDR1 is SGHTA, CDR2 FQGTGA. This CDR3 contains 16 residues. The CDR3 sequence is CASSLSGKGAQETQYF. The CDR3 DNA reads TGTGCCAGCAGCTTATCCGGGAAGGGAGCCCAAGAGACCCAGTACTTC.

The chain uses TRBV7-9 and TRBJ1-6; a possible D gene is TRBD1 (6 bases). There are 15 residues in the CDR3. Trimming took 5 bases from V and 10 from J, leaving 18 bases between them. The germline V gene has CDR1 SEHNR and CDR2 FQNEAQ (reference sequence). The CDR3 here is CASSPTGHLGSPLHF. The CDR3 region has the DNA TGTGCCAGCAGCCCAACGGGACATTTAGGGTCACCCCTCCACTTT.

The chain couples TRBV19 to TRBJ2-2, with 9 bases identical to TRBD2. The CDR3 extends over 15 amino acids. The V and J ends lost 7 bases and 4 bases, in that order; junction bases with no gene match: 7. The germline gives CDR1 LNHDA, CDR2 SQIVND (reference sequence). CDR3 protein: CASIAGGLGTGELFF. DNA of the CDR3: TGTGCCAGTATCGCGGGAGGGCTTGGCACCGGGGAGCTGTTTTTT.

The chain combines TRBV25-1 with TRBJ1-4; no firm D call. The germline gives CDR1 MGHDK, CDR2 SYGVNS. The CDR3 is 13 amino acids. Trimming cost V 4 bases and J 1 base, with 4 bases left between them. CDR3 coding DNA: TGTGCCAGCAGTGGACAAACTAATGAAAAACTGTTTTTT. Its translation: CASSGQTNEKLFF.

The V gene is TRBV6-1, the J gene TRBJ2-3; TRBD2 agrees at 12 bases. This CDR3 is 15 amino acids long. Germline assignment: CDR1 MNHNS and CDR2 SASEGT. The trim removed 4 bases at V and 6 bases at J, leaving 5 bases unmatched. CDR3 loop: CASSASGGAVDTQYF. The CDR3 DNA reads as TGTGCCAGCAGTGCTAGCGGGGGGGCGGTGGATACGCAGTATTTT.

The chain carries TRBV9 and TRBJ1-1; possibly TRBD1 for D (5 bases). Germline V gives CDR1 SGDLS, CDR2 YYNGEE. Trimming removed 3 bases at V and 7 bases at J, with 10 bases between. This CDR3 has 12 amino acids. CDR3 amino acids: CASSALGGEAFF. In nucleotides, the CDR3 is TGTGCCAGCAGCGCCCTGGGGGGTGAAGCTTTCTTT.

This chain uses TRBV5-4 with TRBJ2-2, with TRBD2 matching 12 bases. From germline, CDR1 is SGHNT and CDR2 YYREEE (reference sequence). This CDR3 comprises 16 residues. Trimming took 1 base from V and 7 from J; bases not matched to a gene: 5. Written as DNA, the CDR3 is TGTGCCAGCAGCTTGCTAGCGGGGGGGCGTGGCGGGGAGCTGTTTTTT. Protein product: CASSLLAGGRGGELFF.

The rearrangement links TRBV6-5 to TRBJ1-4; 10 bases line up with TRBD1. Germline CDR1 MNHEY, CDR2 SVGAGI. V lost 5 bases to trimming and J lost 3 bases; unmatched junction nucleotides: 3. The CDR3 loop spans 15 amino acids. CDR3 in DNA: TGTGCCAGCAGTCCCGGGACAGGGGCTAATGAAAAACTGTTTTTT. It specifies CASSPGTGANEKLFF.

J is TRBJ2-7 and V is TRBV27, with D perhaps TRBD1 (6 bases). From germline, CDR1 is MNHEY and CDR2 SMNVEV (reference sequence). V was pared by 6 bases and J by 2 bases, with 11 bases between. The CDR3 has 13 amino acids. The CDR3 nucleotides are TGTGCCAGCAGCAAGACAGGCCCCTACGAGCAGTACTTC. It encodes CASSKTGPYEQYF.

The chain recombines TRBV19 with TRBJ2-7; maybe TRBD1 (5 bases). With 3 bases removed from V and 2 bases from J, the gap between germline ends came to 11 bases. The CDR3 covers 14 residues. The germline V gene has CDR1 LNHDA and CDR2 SQIVND (reference sequence). The CDR3 DNA reads as TGTGCCAGTAGTATGTCAGGGAACGCCTACGAGCAGTACTTC. Translated, it gives CASSMSGNAYEQYF. The whole variable domain, remainder taken from reference TRBV19 and TRBJ2-7, is DGGITQSPKYLFRKEGQNVTLSCEQNLNHDAMYWYRQDPGQGLRLIYYSQIVNDFQKGDIAEGYSVSREKKESFPLTVTSAQKNPTAFYLCASSMSGNAYEQYFGPGTRLTVT.

This sequence joins TRBV10-2 and TRBJ2-7; maybe TRBD1 (6 bases). Trimming removed 5 bases at V and 1 base at J, with 12 bases between. In germline, CDR1 is WSHSY, CDR2 SAAADI. This CDR3 contains 14 residues. CDR3 bases: TGCGCCAGCAGTCCGGGACAACGATCCTACGAGCAGTACTTC. Protein sequence: CASSPGQRSYEQYF.

The chain joins TRBV7-8 to TRBJ2-7, with TRBD2 identical over 15 bases. V gave up 4 bases and J gave up 2 bases; unmatched junction bases: 0. Per germline, CDR1 SGHVS and CDR2 FQNEAQ. CDR3 size: 15 residues. CDR3 amino acids: CASSWTSGRAYEQYF. CDR3 nucleotides: TGTGCCAGCAGCTGGACTAGCGGGAGGGCCTACGAGCAGTACTTC.

The J gene is TRBJ2-5, the V gene TRBV5-4; D is undetermined. Germline V CDR1 and CDR2: SGHNT, YYREEE (reference sequence). With 1 base removed from V and 2 bases from J, the gap between germline ends came to 12 bases. CDR3 size: 15 residues. Here the CDR3 reads CASSLSVSPQETQYF. The CDR3 nucleotides are TGTGCCAGCAGCTTGTCAGTATCACCTCAAGAGACCCAGTACTTC.

CDR3 sequence (DNA): TGTGCCAGCAGCTTAGAGAAGGGGGCATGGCAGCCCCAGCATTTT. Its protein product is CASSLEKGAWQPQHF. J is TRBJ1-5 and V is TRBV7-2, with 7 nucleotides matching TRBD1. The germline V gene has CDR1 SGHTA and CDR2 FQGNSA. J gave up 7 bases and V 1 base, and 7 bases lay outside the gene matches. The CDR3 length is 15 residues.

This chain connects TRBV28 to TRBJ2-5, with unresolved D. The J call may be faulty, since TRBJ2-7 better matches the DNA end. Germline V gene data show CDR1 as MDHEN and CDR2 as SYDVKM. The CDR3 is 13 residues long. This CDR3 reads CASSLPPLYEQYF. CDR3 DNA: TGTGCCAGCAGCCTCCCCCCTCTCTACGAGCAGTACTTC.

V and J are TRBV30 and TRBJ2-3; 14 bases align to TRBD2. With V trimmed by 2 bases and J by 4 bases, 8 bases remained unmatched. This CDR3 region has 17 residues. Germline lookup yields CDR1 GTSNPN and CDR2 SVGIG (reference sequence). This CDR3 is CAWSFRGLAGVSDTQYF. The DNA for the CDR3 is TGTGCCTGGAGTTTCCGGGGACTAGCGGGAGTCTCAGATACGCAGTATTTT.

The rearrangement links TRBV5-1 to TRBJ2-1, with a weak D call TRBD2 (5 bases). The V end was cut by 0 bases, the J end by 0 bases, with 10 bases between. The CDR3 contains 16 residues. The germline CDR1 and CDR2 sequences are SGHRS and YFSETQ. CDR3 in DNA: TGCGCCAGCAGCTTGGCTACGGGGAGCTCCTACAATGAGCAGTTCTTC. Amino acid sequence: CASSLATGSSYNEQFF.

V and J are TRBV15 and TRBJ2-1, with TRBD2 matching 14 bases. Unmatched junction bases numbered 2, after V lost 4 bases and J lost 6 bases. Looked up from germline, CDR1 is LNHNV and CDR2 is YYDKDF (reference sequence). CDR3 length: 15 amino acids. The chain's CDR3 is CATSTGTSGGNEQFF. DNA for the CDR3: TGTGCCACCAGCACCGGGACTAGCGGGGGCAATGAGCAGTTCTTC.

This sequence joins TRBV27 and TRBJ2-7, with D hard to call. Trimming took off 4 bases at V and 3 bases at J, with 13 bases between the two ends. There are 14 residues in the CDR3. Per the germline V gene, CDR1 is MNHEY and CDR2 is SMNVEV (reference sequence). The CDR3 spells CASSSLERSYEQYF. In DNA form, the CDR3 reads TGTGCCAGCAGTTCCCTGGAGAGGAGCTACGAGCAGTACTTC.

V gene TRBV27 combines with J gene TRBJ2-5; 9 positions match TRBD2. V dropped 4 bases and J dropped 4; count of bases not matched to a gene: 13. The CDR3 extends over 17 amino acids. The germline gives CDR1 MNHEY, CDR2 SMNVEV (reference sequence). The CDR3 bases are TGTGCCAGCAGTTATTCGAATCCGGGACTAGCAAGAGAGACCCAGTACTTC. It translates to CASSYSNPGLARETQYF.